This T cell receptor beta chain was recovered during a study of T cell changes during pregnancy in multiple sclerosis. The data were produced by immunoSEQ multiplex PCR, yet TCRdb's version contains in-frame clones alone and is incomplete. The data show 95,000 to 110,000 clones, with less than 95% seen just once and 0.65% to 0.9% held by the top ten. The CDR3 runs 13 residues. Trimming removed 4 bases from V and 6 bases from J; junction bases left unmatched: 5. From germline, CDR1 is LGHNA and CDR2 YNFKEQ. The clonotype was recovered from a female donor in good health, enrolled as a control in a pregnancy study. V gene TRBV4-2 combines with J gene TRBJ1-1, with 7 bases matching TRBD1. Source: peripheral blood, taken in the third trimester of pregnancy. This CDR3 reads CASSPTGVPEAFF. CDR3 in DNA: TGTGCCAGCAGCCCTACAGGGGTCCCTGAAGCTTTCTTT.